The 21 T cell receptor beta chains below all came from one sample that was sequenced in a study of blood T cell repertoires in COVID-19. Profiling relied on immunoSEQ multiplex PCR, and the TCRdb table lists in-frame clones only, not all of them. The table has approximately 69,000 clones, more than 75% seen once. The sequencing sample was made of peripheral blood. These receptors were taken from a human donor in a cohort sampled during active COVID-19.

The gene calls are TRBV30 and TRBJ2-5; perhaps TRBD2 as D (6 bases). The CDR3 extends over 15 amino acids. Trimming cost V 0 bases and J 5 bases, with 16 bases left between them. Germline loops: CDR1 GTSNPN, CDR2 SVGIG (reference sequence). The CDR3 protein is CAWSVPGLSRETQYF. DNA for the CDR3: TGTGCCTGGAGTGTACCGGGACTCAGCCGCGAGACCCAGTACTTC.

The chain carries TRBV4-1 and TRBJ1-1; a possible D gene is TRBD1 (5 bases). Germline CDR1 and CDR2: MGHRA and YSYEKL. CDR3 size: 14 residues. V gave up 7 bases and J gave up 1 base, with 13 bases separating them. CDR3 loop: CASTAGRGNTEAFF. In nucleotides, the CDR3 is TGCGCCAGCACCGCGGGGAGGGGGAACACTGAAGCTTTCTTT.

V usage is TRBV6-5 and J usage is TRBJ1-2, with 7 bases aligning to TRBD1. Losses at the gene ends were 6 bases for V and 8 bases for J; bases not matched to a gene: 12. This CDR3 has 14 residues. CDR1 MNHEY and CDR2 SVGAGI come from the germline V gene. CDR3 loop: CASRVLTGTVGYTF. The DNA for the CDR3 is TGTGCCAGCAGGGTACTGACAGGGACAGTCGGCTACACCTTC.

The chain has TRBV7-2 and TRBJ2-7, with TRBD1 identical over 8 bases. The trim removed 5 bases at V and 3 bases at J, leaving 12 bases unmatched. CDR1 is SGHTA and CDR2 is FQGNSA in the germline V gene. The CDR3 extends over 16 amino acids. The CDR3 DNA reads TGTGCCAGCAGCCAGAGCCCGACAGGGGCCGGCTACGAGCAGTACTTC. Translation: CASSQSPTGAGYEQYF.

The V and J genes are TRBV18 and TRBJ1-2, with a possible D match to TRBD1 (6 bases). The CDR3 consists of 13 residues. V was clipped by 1 base and J by 4 bases, with 7 bases between them. Germline CDR1 is KGHSH and CDR2 is LQKENI. The CDR3: CASSPRQAYGYTF. The CDR3 coding sequence is TGTGCCAGCTCACCACGACAGGCCTATGGCTACACCTTC.

This chain uses TRBV18 with TRBJ2-5, with 10 bases that match TRBD1. Unmatched junction bases numbered 9, after V lost 3 bases and J lost 5 bases. In germline, CDR1 is KGHSH, CDR2 LQKENI. There are 16 residues in the CDR3. The chain's CDR3 is CASSPPGTGVWETQYF. The CDR3 DNA reads as TGTGCCAGCTCACCTCCCGGGACAGGGGTGTGGGAGACCCAGTACTTC.

The rearrangement joins TRBV20-1 to TRBJ1-1; no clear D gene. CDR3 length: 12 residues. V was clipped by 3 bases and J by 8 bases, with 13 bases between them. Germline CDR1 reads DFQATT; CDR2 reads SNEGSKA (reference sequence). CDR3 loop: CSASKSGREAFF. For the CDR3, the DNA is TGCAGTGCTAGTAAGTCTGGCAGGGAAGCTTTCTTT.

This chain links TRBV6-5 with TRBJ1-5, with 7 nucleotides matching TRBD1. J was trimmed by 4 bases and V by 6 bases; bases with no gene match: 6. This CDR3 comprises 14 residues. CDR1 is MNHEY, CDR2 SVGAGI, per germline. This CDR3 is CASRQTGRNQPQHF. CDR3 DNA: TGTGCCAGCAGACAGACAGGGCGGAATCAGCCCCAGCATTTT.

The chain links TRBV30 to TRBJ2-7; 7 bases match TRBD1. The trim removed 4 bases at V and 5 bases at J, leaving 14 bases unmatched. The germline gives CDR1 GTSNPN, CDR2 SVGIG (reference sequence). This CDR3 has 15 amino acids. The CDR3 DNA reads as TGTGCCTGGACCCCGAGACAGGGTTGGATCCACGAGCAGTACTTC. This translates into CAWTPRQGWIHEQYF.

CDR3 coding DNA: TGTGCCAGCAGTGGAACAGGGGGTTATCAGCCCCAGCATTTT. Translation gives CASSGTGGYQPQHF. The chain employs TRBV7-9 and TRBJ1-5; TRBD1 aligns across 8 bases. CDR3 length: 14 amino acids. Germline V gene sequence: CDR1 SEHNR, CDR2 FQNEAQ (reference sequence). Losses at the gene ends were 6 bases for V and 5 bases for J; bases not matched to a gene: 6.

The V gene is TRBV11-1, the J gene TRBJ2-5; 8 nucleotides agree with TRBD2. Per germline, CDR1 SGHAT and CDR2 FQDESV (reference sequence). CDR3 length equals 15 residues. Trimming took 1 base from V and 5 from J; bases not matched to a gene: 6. The CDR3 protein is CASSLVGTRRETQYF. As DNA, the CDR3 is TGTGCCAGCAGCTTAGTTGGGACTAGACGTGAGACCCAGTACTTC.

The chain recombines TRBV9 with TRBJ2-1; D is perhaps TRBD2 (6 bases). V lost 0 bases to trimming and J lost 4 bases, with 17 bases between them. Germline V gene lookup returns CDR1 SGDLS and CDR2 YYNGEE. The length of the CDR3 is 17 residues. CDR3 sequence: CASSVAREHRGYNEQFF. DNA for the CDR3: TGTGCCAGCAGCGTAGCTAGAGAACACCGGGGGTACAATGAGCAGTTCTTC. The full variable domain, in which reference TRBV9 and TRBJ2-1 provide the parts outside the CDR3, is DSGVTQTPKHLITATGQRVTLRCSPRSGDLSVYWYQQSLDQGLQFLIQYYNGEERAKGNILERFSAQQFPDLHSELNLSSLELGDSALYFCASSVAREHRGYNEQFFGPGTRLTVL.

V and J are TRBV12-2 and TRBJ1-1; the table's D call of TRBD1 was not tested on the DNA. TRBV12-2 is a pseudogene locus. The CDR3 consists of 15 residues. CDR3 in amino acids: CASRRGQTPNTEAFF. CDR3 nucleotide sequence: TGTGCAAGTCGTCGTGGACAGACCCCGAACACTGAAGCTTTCTTT.

This clone was picked up a small number of times. The V call is TRBV25-1, the J call TRBJ1-4; tentatively, D is TRBD1 (5 bases). Germline V gene data show CDR1 as MGHDK and CDR2 as SYGVNS. Trimming cost V 11 bases and J 7 bases, with 14 bases left between them. This CDR3 contains 12 residues. The CDR3 nucleotides are TGTGCCGCGGGGGGAAGGGGTGAAAAACTGTTTTTT. Residues: CAAGGRGEKLFF.

V usage is TRBV25-1 and J usage is TRBJ1-3, with 8 bases aligning to TRBD1. Germline CDR1 and CDR2: MGHDK and SYGVNS. CDR3 length: 16 amino acids. Trimming removed 7 bases from V and 1 base from J; junction bases left unmatched: 9. The CDR3 DNA follows: TGTGCCAGCACTGGGGACAGGACTGGATCTGGAAACACCATATATTTT. It yields the protein CASTGDRTGSGNTIYF.

This clone has only a few counts. The gene calls are TRBV3-1 (or the pseudogene TRBV3-2) and TRBJ1-1; TRBD1 aligns across 8 bases. This CDR3 has 16 residues. The V gene end was trimmed by 4 bases and the J gene end by 6 bases; junction bases not matched to a gene: 13. Germline V gene lookup returns CDR1 LGHDT and CDR2 YNNKEL (reference sequence). This CDR3 is CASSPADRDGLPEAFF. CDR3 sequence (DNA): TGTGCCAGCAGCCCAGCGGACAGGGACGGTTTGCCTGAAGCTTTCTTT.

The gene calls are TRBV3-1 (or the pseudogene TRBV3-2) and TRBJ2-7; 7 bases are shared with TRBD1. There are 14 residues in the CDR3. V shed 1 base, J shed 6 bases, and the junction held 6 bases outside the gene matches. CDR1 is LGHDT and CDR2 is YNNKEL in the germline V gene (reference sequence). This CDR3 is CASSQAIQGPEQYF. The CDR3 nucleotides are TGTGCCAGCAGCCAAGCCATACAGGGGCCCGAGCAGTACTTC.

The chain has TRBV7-3 and TRBJ2-3; 9 nucleotides line up with TRBD2. The CDR3 loop spans 16 amino acids. The trim removed 2 bases at V and 4 bases at J, leaving 7 bases unmatched. Germline values: CDR1 SGHTA, CDR2 FQGTGA. CDR3: CASSLSAGGPSDTQYF. The CDR3 bases are TGTGCCAGCAGCTTATCCGCGGGGGGGCCCTCAGATACGCAGTATTTT.

The V gene is TRBV7-6, the J gene TRBJ2-3, with 8 bases matching TRBD2. The CDR3 loop spans 15 amino acids. Germline values: CDR1 SGHVS, CDR2 FNYEAQ. V lost 5 bases and J lost 2; bases outside the gene matches: 6. The CDR3 loop is CASSPAGAHTDTQYF. The CDR3 DNA is TGTGCCAGCAGCCCAGCGGGGGCCCACACAGATACGCAGTATTTT.

The chain employs TRBV5-6 and TRBJ1-2, with 8 bases matching TRBD1. CDR3 size: 16 residues. V trimming: 4 bases; J trimming: 2 bases; junction bases outside the gene matches: 10. The germline V gene has CDR1 SGHDT and CDR2 YYEEEE. CDR3 DNA sequence: TGTGCCAGCAGCCCCGCTTACAGGGGGAGAAACTATGGCTACACCTTC. It yields the protein CASSPAYRGRNYGYTF. The full variable domain, its missing parts supplied by reference TRBV5-6 and TRBJ1-2, is DAGVTQSPTHLIKTRGQQVTLRCSPKSGHDTVSWYQQALGQGPQFIFQYYEEEERQRGNFPDRFSGHQFPNYSSELNVNALLLGDSALYLCASSPAYRGRNYGYTFGSGTRLTVV.

V gene TRBV6-6 combines with J gene TRBJ1-2; D is perhaps TRBD1 (5 bases). CDR1 MNHNY and CDR2 SVGAGI come from the germline V gene (reference sequence). Trimming cost V 0 bases and J 8 bases, with 16 bases left between them. The CDR3 is 15 residues long. This chain's CDR3 is CASSYSRVPSMGYTF. CDR3 DNA sequence: TGTGCCAGCAGTTACTCCAGGGTGCCCTCCATGGGCTACACCTTC.